Shown below are 2 T cell receptor beta chains from a single sample sequenced in a study of blood T cell repertoires in COVID-19. TCRdb keeps only in-frame clones here, not all; method: immunoSEQ multiplex PCR. The data hold over 50,000 clones, with roughly 80% observed a single time. Material: peripheral blood. These receptor sequences come from a man aged 65 to 85 with acute or convalescent COVID-19.

CDR3 in amino acids: CASSTGTANYGYTF. Here the CDR3 DNA reads TGCGCCAGCAGCACCGGGACAGCTAACTATGGCTACACCTTC. The chain couples TRBV5-1 to TRBJ1-2; 7 positions agree with TRBD1. The CDR3 length is 14 residues. With V trimmed by 4 bases and J by 0 bases, 3 bases remained unmatched. Germline V CDR1 and CDR2: SGHRS, YFSETQ.

The V and J genes are TRBV19 and TRBJ2-3, with D unresolved. CDR1 and CDR2 from the germline V gene are LNHDA and SQIVND (reference sequence). The CDR3 runs to 13 residues. Trimming cost V 2 bases and J 8 bases, with 11 bases left between them. The CDR3 DNA reads TGTGCCAGTAGTATATCCGATAGCCCTACGCAGTATTTT. Its protein is CASSISDSPTQYF.